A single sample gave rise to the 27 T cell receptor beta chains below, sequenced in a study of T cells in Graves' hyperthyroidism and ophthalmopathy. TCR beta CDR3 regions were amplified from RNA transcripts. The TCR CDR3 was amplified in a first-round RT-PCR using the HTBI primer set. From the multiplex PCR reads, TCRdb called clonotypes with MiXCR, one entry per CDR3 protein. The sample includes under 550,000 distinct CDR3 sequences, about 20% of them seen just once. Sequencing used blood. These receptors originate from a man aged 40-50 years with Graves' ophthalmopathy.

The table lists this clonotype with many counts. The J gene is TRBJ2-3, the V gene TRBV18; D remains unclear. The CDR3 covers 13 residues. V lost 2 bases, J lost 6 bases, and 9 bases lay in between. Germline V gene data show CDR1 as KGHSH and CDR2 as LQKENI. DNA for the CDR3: TGTGCCAGCTCACCATTAGGAATCGATACGCAGTATTTT. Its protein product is CASSPLGIDTQYF.

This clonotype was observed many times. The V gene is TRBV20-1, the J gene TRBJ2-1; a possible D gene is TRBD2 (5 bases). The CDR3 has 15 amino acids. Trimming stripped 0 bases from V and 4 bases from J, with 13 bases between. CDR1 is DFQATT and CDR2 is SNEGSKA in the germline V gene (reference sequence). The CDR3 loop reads CSARDSRLAYNEQFF. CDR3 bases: TGCAGTGCTAGAGATTCTCGTCTAGCTTACAATGAGCAGTTCTTC.

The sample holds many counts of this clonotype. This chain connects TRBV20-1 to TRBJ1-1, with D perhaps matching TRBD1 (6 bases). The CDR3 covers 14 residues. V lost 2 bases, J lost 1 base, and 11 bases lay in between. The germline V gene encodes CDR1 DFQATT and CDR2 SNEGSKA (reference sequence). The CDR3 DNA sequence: TGCAGTGCTAGACCAGACAGGCCGAACACTGAAGCTTTCTTT. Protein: CSARPDRPNTEAFF.

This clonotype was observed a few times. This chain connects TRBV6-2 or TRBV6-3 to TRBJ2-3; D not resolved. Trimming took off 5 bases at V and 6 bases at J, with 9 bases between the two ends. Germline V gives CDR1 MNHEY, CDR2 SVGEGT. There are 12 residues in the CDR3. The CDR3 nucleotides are TGTGCCAGCAGTGTCAGGTCGGATACGCAGTATTTT. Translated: CASSVRSDTQYF.

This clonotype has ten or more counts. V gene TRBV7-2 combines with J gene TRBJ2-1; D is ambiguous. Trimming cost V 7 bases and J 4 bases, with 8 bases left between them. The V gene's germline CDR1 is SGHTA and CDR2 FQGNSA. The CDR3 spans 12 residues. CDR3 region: CASISEYNEQFF. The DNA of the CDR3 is TGTGCCAGCATCTCGGAGTACAATGAGCAGTTCTTC. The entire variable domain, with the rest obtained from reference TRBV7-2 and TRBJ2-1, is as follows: GAGVSQSPSNKVTEKGKDVELRCDPISGHTALYWYRQSLGQGLEFLIYFQGNSAPDKSGLPSDRFSAERTGGSVSTLTIQRTQQEDSAVYLCASISEYNEQFFGPGTRLTVL.

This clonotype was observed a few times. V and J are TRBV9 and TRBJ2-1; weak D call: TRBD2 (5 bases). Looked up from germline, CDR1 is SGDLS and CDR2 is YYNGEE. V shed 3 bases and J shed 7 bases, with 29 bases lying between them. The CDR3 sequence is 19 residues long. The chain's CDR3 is CASSEPASWENNPSNEQFF. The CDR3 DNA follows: TGTGCCAGCAGCGAACCCGCATCGTGGGAGAATAACCCAAGTAATGAGCAGTTCTTC.

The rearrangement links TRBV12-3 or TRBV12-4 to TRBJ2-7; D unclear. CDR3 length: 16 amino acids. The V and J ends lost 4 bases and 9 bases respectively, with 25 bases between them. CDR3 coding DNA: TGTGCCAGCAGTTCCGTTTTGGATATCTACGAGGCTGGGCAGTACTTC. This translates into CASSSVLDIYEAGQYF.

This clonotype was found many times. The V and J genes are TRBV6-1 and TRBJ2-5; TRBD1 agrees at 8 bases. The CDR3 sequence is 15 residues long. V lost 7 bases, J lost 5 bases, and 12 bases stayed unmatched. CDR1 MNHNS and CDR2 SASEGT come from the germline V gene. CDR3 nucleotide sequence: TGTGCCAGCAAAGTAGAAACAGGGGGTCGGGAGACCCAGTACTTC. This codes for CASKVETGGRETQYF.

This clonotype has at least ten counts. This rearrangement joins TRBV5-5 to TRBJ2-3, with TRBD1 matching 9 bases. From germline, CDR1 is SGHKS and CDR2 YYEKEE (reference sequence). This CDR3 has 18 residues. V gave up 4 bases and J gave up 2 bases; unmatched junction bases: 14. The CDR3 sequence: CASSRLLRDRVLTDTQYF. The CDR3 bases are TGTGCCAGCAGCCGATTATTAAGGGACAGGGTTCTCACAGATACGCAGTATTTT.

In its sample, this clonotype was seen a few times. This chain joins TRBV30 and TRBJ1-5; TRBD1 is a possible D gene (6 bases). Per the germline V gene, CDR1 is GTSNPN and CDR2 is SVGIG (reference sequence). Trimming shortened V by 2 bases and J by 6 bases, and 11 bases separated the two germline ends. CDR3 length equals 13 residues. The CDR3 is CAWSRQGSQPQHF. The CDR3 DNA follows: TGTGCCTGGAGTAGGCAGGGGAGTCAGCCCCAGCATTTT.

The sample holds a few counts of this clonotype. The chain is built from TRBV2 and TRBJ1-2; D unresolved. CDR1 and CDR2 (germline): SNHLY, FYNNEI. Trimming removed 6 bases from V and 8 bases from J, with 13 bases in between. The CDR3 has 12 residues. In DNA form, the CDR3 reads TGTGCCAGCAGCTCCCGTCCCAGCGGCTACACCTTC. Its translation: CASSSRPSGYTF. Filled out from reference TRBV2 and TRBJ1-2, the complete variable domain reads EPEVTQTPSHQVTQMGQEVILRCVPISNHLYFYWYRQILGQKVEFLVSFYNNEISEKSEIFDDQFSVERPDGSNFTLKIRSTKLEDSAMYFCASSSRPSGYTFGSGTRLTVV.

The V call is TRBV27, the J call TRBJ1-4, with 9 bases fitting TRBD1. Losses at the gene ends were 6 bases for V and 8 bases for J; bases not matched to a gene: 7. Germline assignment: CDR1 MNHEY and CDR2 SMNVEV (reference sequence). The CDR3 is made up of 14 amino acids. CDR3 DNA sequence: TGTGCCAGCAGCGACAGGGGGGCAGGGGAAAAACTGTTTTTT. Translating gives CASSDRGAGEKLFF.

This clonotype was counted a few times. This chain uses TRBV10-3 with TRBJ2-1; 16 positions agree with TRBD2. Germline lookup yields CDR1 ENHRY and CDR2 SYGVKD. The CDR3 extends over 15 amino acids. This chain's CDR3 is CAHSGTSGGANEQFF. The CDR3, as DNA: TGTGCTCACTCCGGGACTAGCGGGGGGGCGAATGAGCAGTTCTTC.

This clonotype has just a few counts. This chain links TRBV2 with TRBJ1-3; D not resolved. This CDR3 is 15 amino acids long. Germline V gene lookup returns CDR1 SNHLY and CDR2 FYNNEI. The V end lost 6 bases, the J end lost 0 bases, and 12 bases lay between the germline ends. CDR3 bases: TGTGCCAGCAGGGGAGGATTGAGCTCTGGAAACACCATATATTTT. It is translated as CASRGGLSSGNTIYF.

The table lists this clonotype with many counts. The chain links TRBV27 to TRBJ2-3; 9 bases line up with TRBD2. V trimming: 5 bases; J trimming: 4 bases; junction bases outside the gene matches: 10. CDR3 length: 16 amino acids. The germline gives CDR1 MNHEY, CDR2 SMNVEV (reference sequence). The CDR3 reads CASSQRSGGEADTQYF. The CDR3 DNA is TGTGCCAGCAGTCAACGTAGCGGGGGCGAGGCAGATACGCAGTATTTT.

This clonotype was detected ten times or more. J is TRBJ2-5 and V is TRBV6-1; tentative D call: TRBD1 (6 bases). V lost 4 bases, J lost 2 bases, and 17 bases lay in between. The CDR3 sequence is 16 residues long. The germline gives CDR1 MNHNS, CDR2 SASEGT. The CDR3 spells CASSGIQTGSQETQYF. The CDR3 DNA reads TGTGCCAGCAGTGGAATCCAGACAGGCAGTCAAGAGACCCAGTACTTC.

CDR3 protein: CASSLSSTGREQFF. In DNA, the CDR3 is TGTGCCAGCAGTTTATCGTCGACAGGCAGAGAGCAGTTCTTC. The rearrangement links TRBV27 to TRBJ2-1, with a weak D call TRBD1 (6 bases). The CDR3 contains 14 residues. The V end was cut by 0 bases, the J end by 10 bases, with 13 bases between. From germline, CDR1 is MNHEY and CDR2 SMNVEV (reference sequence).

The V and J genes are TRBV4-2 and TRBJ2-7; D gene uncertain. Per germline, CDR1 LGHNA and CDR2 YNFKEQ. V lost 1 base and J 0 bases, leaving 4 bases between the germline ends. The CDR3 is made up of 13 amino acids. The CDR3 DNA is TGTGCCAGCAGCCAAGGCTACTCCTACGAGCAGTACTTC. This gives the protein CASSQGYSYEQYF.

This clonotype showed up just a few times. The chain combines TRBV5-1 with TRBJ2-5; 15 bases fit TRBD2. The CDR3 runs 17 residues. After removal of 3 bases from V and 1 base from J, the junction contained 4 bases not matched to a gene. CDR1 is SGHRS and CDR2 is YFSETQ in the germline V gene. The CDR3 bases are TGCGCCAGCAGCTCCGGACTAGCGGGGGGGATCCAAGAGACCCAGTACTTC. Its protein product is CASSSGLAGGIQETQYF. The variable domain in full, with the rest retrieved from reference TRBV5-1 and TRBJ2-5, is KAGVTQTPRYLIKTRGQQVTLSCSPISGHRSVSWYQQTPGQGLQFLFEYFSETQRNKGNFPGRFSGRQFSNSRSEMNVSTLELGDSALYLCASSSGLAGGIQETQYFGPGTRLLVL.

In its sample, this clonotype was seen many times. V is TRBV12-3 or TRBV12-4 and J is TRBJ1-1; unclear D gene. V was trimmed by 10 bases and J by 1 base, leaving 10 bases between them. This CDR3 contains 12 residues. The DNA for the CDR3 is TGTGCCATACGAAGACAGAACACTGAAGCTTTCTTT. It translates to CAIRRQNTEAFF.

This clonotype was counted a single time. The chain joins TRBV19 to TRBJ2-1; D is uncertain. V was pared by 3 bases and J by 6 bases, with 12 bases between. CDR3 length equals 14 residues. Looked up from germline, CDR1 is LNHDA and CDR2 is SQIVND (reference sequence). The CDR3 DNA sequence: TGTGCCAGTAGTATGGGCCCTTATAGCAATGAGCAGTTCTTC. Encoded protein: CASSMGPYSNEQFF.

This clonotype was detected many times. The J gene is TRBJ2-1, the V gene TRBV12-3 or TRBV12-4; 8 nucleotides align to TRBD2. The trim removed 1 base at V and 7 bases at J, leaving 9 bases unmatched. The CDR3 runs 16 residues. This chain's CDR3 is CASSLGGLGFSNEQFF. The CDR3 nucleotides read TGTGCCAGCAGTTTAGGGGGACTAGGGTTTAGTAATGAGCAGTTCTTC.

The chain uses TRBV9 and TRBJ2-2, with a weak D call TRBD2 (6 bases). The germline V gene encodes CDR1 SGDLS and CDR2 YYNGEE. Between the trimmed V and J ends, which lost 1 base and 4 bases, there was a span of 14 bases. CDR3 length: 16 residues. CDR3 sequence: CASSVLDSGSTGELFF. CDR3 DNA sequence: TGTGCCAGCAGCGTACTGGATAGCGGCTCCACCGGGGAGCTGTTTTTT.

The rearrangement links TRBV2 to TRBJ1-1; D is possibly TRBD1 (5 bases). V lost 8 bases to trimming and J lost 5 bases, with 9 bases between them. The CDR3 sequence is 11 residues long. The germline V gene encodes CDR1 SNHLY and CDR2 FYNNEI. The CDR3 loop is CASGGGTEAFF. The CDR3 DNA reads TGTGCCAGCGGGGGAGGAACTGAAGCTTTCTTT.

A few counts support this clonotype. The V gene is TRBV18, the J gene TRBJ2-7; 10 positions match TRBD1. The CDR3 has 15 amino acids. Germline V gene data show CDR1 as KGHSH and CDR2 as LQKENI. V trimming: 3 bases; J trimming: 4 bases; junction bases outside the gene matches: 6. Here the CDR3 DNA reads TGTGCCAGCTCACCCGCCCGGACAGGGGGTTACGAGCAGTACTTC. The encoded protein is CASSPARTGGYEQYF.

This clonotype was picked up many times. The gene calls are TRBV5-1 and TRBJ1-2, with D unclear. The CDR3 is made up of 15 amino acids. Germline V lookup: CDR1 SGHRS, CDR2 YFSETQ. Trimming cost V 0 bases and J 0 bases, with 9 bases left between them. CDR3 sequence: CASSLVGSTNYGYTF. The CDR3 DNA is TGCGCCAGCAGCTTGGTTGGCAGTACTAACTATGGCTACACCTTC.

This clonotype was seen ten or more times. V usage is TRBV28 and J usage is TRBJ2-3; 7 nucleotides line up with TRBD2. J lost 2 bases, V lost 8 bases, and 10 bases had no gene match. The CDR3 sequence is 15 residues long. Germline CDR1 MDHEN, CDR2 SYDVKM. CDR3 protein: CASSLASTYTDTQYF. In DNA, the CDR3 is TGTGCCAGCTCACTAGCGAGCACTTACACAGATACGCAGTATTTT.